The T cell receptor beta chain described here comes from a study of cytomegalovirus exposure and HLA in healthy donors. The study, taken as a whole, reports: Sequence variants that were highly shared formed a cluster that was likely a sequencing artifact. There were fewer than 200 TCR beta chains listed as cytomegalovirus-associated. A few CMV-associated chains were confirmed in vitro to be specific for CMV antigens. The study found most TCR sequences rare, yet found some public TCRs in many donors.

Vbeta (60) and Jbeta (13) primers were used in the PCR. Measured with immunoSEQ multiplex PCR; TCRdb has only the in-frame clones, and not every one. The sample records 100,000 to 150,000 clones, roughly 88% being singletons. The CDR3 spans 16 residues. Germline CDR1 and CDR2: LGHNA and YNFKEQ. V dropped 3 bases and J dropped 2 bases, with 11 bases sitting between them. For this clone: Its target is not known.

This clonotype was sampled from a boy under 18 in good health and CMV-seronegative. The specimen sequenced was PBMCs. The chain joins TRBV4-2 to TRBJ2-6; no firm D call. The CDR3 DNA sequence: TGTGCCAGCAGCCAGCAGGATCTTACTGGGGCCAACGTCCTGACTTTC. This encodes CASSQQDLTGANVLTF.